These 7 T cell receptor beta chains were all obtained from the same sample, sequenced in a study of chemoradiotherapy in HPV16-positive cancers. TCRdb's copy holds only in-frame clones and misses some; the assay was immunoSEQ multiplex PCR. The sample lists roughly 5,700 clones, approximately 89% seen once, with roughly 20% in the top ten. The material was blood, obtained from a patient who underwent chemoradiotherapy. These receptors were collected from a human donor with HPV-associated anogenital cancer.

The CDR3 sequence is CASAKGWERNTEAFF. CDR3 bases: TGTGCCAGTGCTAAGGGGTGGGAGAGGAACACTGAAGCTTTCTTT. This chain joins TRBV19 and TRBJ1-1, with D perhaps matching TRBD1 (5 bases). The germline CDR1 and CDR2 sequences are LNHDA and SQIVND (reference sequence). V lost 8 bases to trimming and J lost 1 base, with 17 bases between them. The CDR3 sequence is 15 residues long. Complete variable domain (other parts from reference TRBV19 and TRBJ1-1): DGGITQSPKYLFRKEGQNVTLSCEQNLNHDAMYWYRQDPGQGLRLIYYSQIVNDFQKGDIAEGYSVSREKKESFPLTVTSAQKNPTAFYLCASAKGWERNTEAFFGQGTRLTVV.

A few counts support this clone. This sequence joins TRBV28 and TRBJ1-2; 10 bases line up with TRBD1. The junction had 13 bases not matched to a gene; V was cut back by 7 bases and J by 8 bases. There are 15 residues in the CDR3. Germline values: CDR1 MDHEN, CDR2 SYDVKM. CDR3 sequence reads: CASKGPGQGFGGYTF. The CDR3, as DNA: TGTGCCAGCAAAGGCCCGGGACAGGGGTTCGGCGGCTACACCTTC.

In its sample, this clone was seen once. The gene calls are TRBV27 and TRBJ2-2; weak D call: TRBD2 (6 bases). The CDR3 consists of 15 residues. The germline V gene has CDR1 MNHEY and CDR2 SMNVEV (reference sequence). The V end was cut by 3 bases, the J end by 2 bases, with 10 bases between. CDR3 coding DNA: TGTGCCAGCAGTTTGGGAGGTCTAAACACCGGGGAGCTGTTTTTT. This codes for CASSLGGLNTGELFF.

The chain carries TRBV27 and TRBJ1-5; the match to TRBD1 covers 9 bases. With 6 bases clipped from V and 0 bases from J, the junction kept 6 bases outside the gene matches. The CDR3 is 16 amino acids. Germline V CDR1 and CDR2: MNHEY, SMNVEV (reference sequence). CDR3 residues: CASRQQGAISNQPQHF. CDR3 bases: TGTGCCAGCAGACAACAGGGGGCGATTAGCAATCAGCCCCAGCATTTT.

The genes are TRBV2 and TRBJ1-2, with D perhaps matching TRBD1 (5 bases). The CDR3 has 13 residues. The V end lost 2 bases, the J end lost 7 bases, and 11 bases lay between the germline ends. The germline CDR1 and CDR2 sequences are SNHLY and FYNNEI. The CDR3 region has the DNA TGTGCCAGCAGTGAACAGCAGGGTTTTGGCTACACCTTC. It translates to CASSEQQGFGYTF.

The rearrangement links TRBV6-4 to TRBJ2-3; 13 bases fit TRBD2. Germline loops: CDR1 MRHNA, CDR2 SNTAGT. CDR3 size: 15 residues. V shed 2 bases and J 5 bases; nucleotides not matched to a gene: 1. In DNA, the CDR3 is TGTGCCAGCAGTGACGGGACTAGCGGGGAAGATACGCAGTATTTT. It specifies CASSDGTSGEDTQYF.

This chain links TRBV5-4 with TRBJ1-4; TRBD1 aligns across 7 bases. The CDR3 covers 14 residues. The germline CDR1 and CDR2 sequences are SGHNT and YYREEE (reference sequence). Trimming took 3 bases from V and 5 from J; bases not matched to a gene: 4. CDR3 residues: CASSSGQVNEKLFF. The CDR3, as DNA: TGTGCCAGCAGCTCCGGACAGGTCAATGAAAAACTGTTTTTT.